A selection of T cell receptor beta chains follows, all from one sample in a study of T cell changes during pregnancy in multiple sclerosis. The assay was immunoSEQ multiplex PCR, and TCRdb's table has in-frame clones only and misses some. The sample has about 84,000 clones; approximately 94% are singletons. The sequencing used peripheral blood, collected in the third trimester of pregnancy. The receptors come from a female donor with multiple sclerosis, enrolled in a pregnancy study. The CDR3 runs from the conserved cysteine through the conserved F or W. D genes are given only for firm matches.

>TRBV2|TRBJ2-3|NA
CASSDPPEDSHTDTQYF
>TRBV27|TRBJ2-2|NA
CASSPGTSDTGELFF
>TRBV5-1|TRBJ2-2|NA
CASSISRVIGELFF
>TRBV5-4|TRBJ2-3|TRBD2
CASSLGLAGGRDTQYF
>TRBV7-9|TRBJ2-1|NA
CASSHRQAEFF
>TRBV11-1|TRBJ1-1|TRBD1
CASSHDRASNTEAFF
>TRBV12-5|TRBJ2-3|NA
CASGLPGTGDTQYF
>TRBV4-2|TRBJ1-2|TRBD1
CASSQEVPGVDRGYGYTF
>TRBV20-1|TRBJ2-7|TRBD1
CSATRDREQYF
>TRBV13|TRBJ1-1|NA
CASSRLLGAPEAFF
>TRBV19|TRBJ1-5|TRBD1
CASSIQGTGGVQPQHF
>TRBV30|TRBJ2-1|TRBD2
CAWSVGTSGGPQFF
>TRBV2|TRBJ2-7|TRBD2
CARQGGGTSGAHASSYEQYF
>TRBV6-5|TRBJ2-1|TRBD2
CTSGVGGDYNEQFF
>TRBV6-1|TRBJ1-4|TRBD1
CASSRSGTGNEKLFF
>TRBV7-2|TRBJ1-2|NA
CASSSPHANYGYTF
>TRBV4-1|TRBJ2-2|TRBD2
CASSQTLGGVLTGELFF
>TRBV6-5|TRBJ2-1|TRBD2
CASSHSGGSYNEQFF
>TRBV19|TRBJ2-2|NA
CASSILIASPLTGELFF
>TRBV30|TRBJ2-3|TRBD2
CAWSPSGGDVSTDTQYF